This T cell receptor (beta chain) was found in a study of blood T cell repertoires in COVID-19. At the level of the study: T cells, B-cell-depleted T cells, or PBMCs supplied cDNA or gDNA.

The method was immunoSEQ multiplex PCR; TCRdb's version includes in-frame clones alone and lacks a portion of them. The table lists approximately 55,000 clones, 90% of them singletons, with roughly 6.2% in the top ten. The CDR3 spans 15 residues. CDR1 and CDR2 from the germline V gene are SGHTA and FQGNSA. This receptor was identified in a man aged 40-49 years with acute or convalescent COVID-19. J is TRBJ2-5 and V is TRBV7-2, with a weak D call TRBD2 (6 bases). The sample consisted of peripheral blood. The CDR3 is CAAALRAGSQETQYF. The DNA for the CDR3 is TGTGCGGCCGCTCTAAGGGCGGGATCCCAAGAGACCCAGTACTTC. Variable domain in full (rest from reference TRBV7-2 and TRBJ2-5): GAGVSQSPSNKVTEKGKDVELRCDPISGHTALYWYRQSLGQGLEFLIYFQGNSAPDKSGLPSDRFSAERTGGSVSTLTIQRTQQEDSAVYLCAAALRAGSQETQYFGPGTRLLVL.